The 21 T cell receptor beta chains listed next were all sequenced from one sample in a study of T-cell memory formation after mild COVID-19. TCRdb re-derived calls from the 5' RACE reads in MiXCR, one entry per CDR3 protein. The repertoire holds some 13,000 distinct CDR3 sequences, approximately 12% seen once, with almost 50% in the top ten. The sequenced material came from PBMCs or a T cell subset sorted from them (not recorded which). The source of these receptors is an adult woman who had mild COVID-19 (a few samples of this study predate the infection). Cell type and time point are not known.

This clonotype was found many times. The chain couples TRBV15 to TRBJ2-3; D may be TRBD2 (7 bases). V was shortened by 1 base and J by 1 base, with 12 bases between the two germline ends. Germline values: CDR1 LNHNV, CDR2 YYDKDF (reference sequence). The CDR3 totals 16 residues. CDR3 DNA sequence: TGTGCCACCAGCAGAGCCGGAGGGGGGGGCACAGATACGCAGTATTTT. This codes for CATSRAGGGGTDTQYF.

This clonotype was counted ten times or more. CDR3 region: CASSSTGQGTLETQYF. CDR3 coding DNA: TGCGCCAGCAGCTCTACGGGACAGGGAACCTTAGAGACCCAGTACTTC. This chain uses TRBV5-1 with TRBJ2-5; 9 nucleotides match TRBD1. J gave up 4 bases and V 3 bases, and 10 bases lay outside the gene matches. The CDR3 has 16 residues. Germline V CDR1 and CDR2: SGHRS, YFSETQ.

A few counts support this clonotype. V gene TRBV30 combines with J gene TRBJ1-2, with TRBD1 as a possible D gene (5 bases). The V end lost 3 bases, the J end lost 7 bases, and 24 bases lay between the germline ends. Germline V gene sequence: CDR1 GTSNPN, CDR2 SVGIG (reference sequence). The CDR3 covers 16 residues. The chain's CDR3 is CAWRWTGRGLERGYTF. As DNA, the CDR3 is TGTGCCTGGAGATGGACCGGGAGGGGTCTCGAGCGTGGCTACACCTTC. Full variable domain (remainder filled in from reference TRBV30 and TRBJ1-2): SQTIHQWPATLVQPVGSPLSLECTVEGTSNPNLYWYRQAAGRGLQLLFYSVGIGQISSEVPQNLSASRPQDRQFILSSKKLLLSDSGFYLCAWRWTGRGLERGYTFGSGTRLTVV.

This clonotype came up many times. The chain recombines TRBV12-3 or TRBV12-4 with TRBJ1-2; 7 positions match TRBD1. With 3 bases clipped from V and 0 bases from J, the junction kept 4 bases outside the gene matches. This CDR3 has 15 amino acids. CDR3 sequence: CASSFRQGTNYGYTF. The CDR3 DNA follows: TGTGCCAGCAGTTTTCGACAGGGCACTAACTATGGCTACACCTTC.

This clonotype was detected ten times or more. V is TRBV20-1 and J is TRBJ1-5; D call uncertain. From germline, CDR1 is DFQATT and CDR2 SNEGSKA (reference sequence). Trimming took off 2 bases at V and 11 bases at J, with 19 bases between the two ends. The CDR3 totals 14 residues. The CDR3 DNA follows: TGCAGTGCTAGACCCACAGATGACTATTGGTCCCAGCATTTT. Translating gives CSARPTDDYWSQHF.

This clonotype has ten or more counts. The V call is TRBV6-2 or TRBV6-3, the J call TRBJ2-5; tentatively, D is TRBD1 or TRBD2 (5 bases each). CDR1 is MNHEY and CDR2 is SVGEGT in the germline V gene. Trimming pared 5 bases from V and 1 base from J, leaving 14 bases between. The CDR3 length is 15 residues. The CDR3 protein is CASSALRDRQETQYF. CDR3 nucleotide sequence: TGTGCCAGCAGTGCCCTCCGGGACCGCCAAGAGACCCAGTACTTC.

This clonotype was seen ten or more times. This chain connects TRBV7-9 to TRBJ2-7; D is possibly TRBD1 (5 bases). V was cut by 9 bases and J by 5 bases, with 11 bases left in between. This CDR3 is 11 amino acids long. Looked up from germline, CDR1 is SEHNR and CDR2 is FQNEAQ (reference sequence). CDR3 coding DNA: TGTGCCAGTAAGGGGCACAACGAGCAGTACTTC. It yields the protein CASKGHNEQYF. Based on the CDR3 plus reference TRBV7-9 and TRBJ2-7, the full variable domain is DTGVSQNPRHKITKRGQNVTFRCDPISEHNRLYWYRQTLGQGPEFLTYFQNEAQLEKSRLLSDRFSAERPKGSFSTLEIQRTEQGDSAMYLCASKGHNEQYFGPGTRLTVT.

This clonotype came up many times. CDR3 sequence reads: CASSTYLALPSGANVLTF. The CDR3 nucleotides read TGTGCCAGCAGCACCTATCTAGCTCTCCCCTCTGGGGCCAACGTCCTGACTTTC. This chain joins TRBV12-3 or TRBV12-4 and TRBJ2-6, with D maybe TRBD2 (5 bases). Trimming took off 6 bases at V and 0 bases at J, with 18 bases between the two ends. The CDR3 loop spans 18 amino acids.

This clonotype came up many times. V and J are TRBV7-3 and TRBJ2-3; D remains unclear. CDR1 is SGHTA and CDR2 is FQGTGA in the germline V gene. V gave up 8 bases and J gave up 0 bases, with 3 bases separating them. This CDR3 has 11 amino acids. The CDR3 reads CASQSTDTQYF. The DNA for the CDR3 is TGTGCCAGCCAGAGCACAGATACGCAGTATTTT.

Ten or more counts support this clonotype. The chain has TRBV4-1 and TRBJ1-4, with D hard to call. V was pared by 4 bases and J by 5 bases, with 11 bases between. Germline CDR1 MGHRA, CDR2 YSYEKL. The CDR3 loop spans 14 amino acids. The CDR3 reads CASSLEKANEKLFF. CDR3 sequence (DNA): TGCGCCAGCAGCCTAGAAAAGGCCAATGAAAAACTGTTTTTT.

This clonotype was detected only a few times. The rearrangement links TRBV5-1 to TRBJ1-1; 9 nucleotides match TRBD1. This CDR3 contains 16 residues. Germline loops: CDR1 SGHRS, CDR2 YFSETQ. Trimming cost V 4 bases and J 3 bases; bases outside gene matches: 10. The CDR3 nucleotides are TGCGCCAGCAGCCTGAAGTCCCGGACAGGGGACACTGAAGCTTTCTTT. Translating it yields CASSLKSRTGDTEAFF.

This clonotype was counted ten times or more. The CDR3 region is CASSFRSGGYGYTF. CDR3 nucleotides: TGTGCCAGCAGCTTCCGCAGCGGGGGCTATGGCTACACCTTC. The gene calls are TRBV7-9 and TRBJ1-2; D possibly corresponds to TRBD1 (5 bases). CDR1 and CDR2 from the germline V gene are SEHNR and FQNEAQ (reference sequence). Between the trimmed V and J ends, which lost 3 bases and 4 bases, there was a span of 12 bases. This CDR3 contains 14 residues.

V gene TRBV6-4 combines with J gene TRBJ2-3; TRBD2 agrees at 10 bases. Unmatched junction bases numbered 4, after V lost 2 bases and J lost 5 bases. The CDR3 runs 15 residues. Germline loops: CDR1 MRHNA, CDR2 SNTAGT. The CDR3 DNA follows: TGTGCCAGCAGTGACAGCGGGGGGGCCAAAGATACGCAGTATTTT. Encoded protein: CASSDSGGAKDTQYF.

This clonotype has a handful of counts. The chain uses TRBV6-2 or TRBV6-3 and TRBJ2-3, with D maybe TRBD2 (5 bases). Trimming took off 1 base at V and 0 bases at J, with 23 bases between the two ends. CDR3 length equals 20 residues. Germline CDR1 reads MNHEY; CDR2 reads SVGEGT. The CDR3 is CASSYYPRGLAPTSTDTQYF. The CDR3 region has the DNA TGTGCCAGCAGTTACTACCCCCGTGGTCTAGCTCCAACTAGCACAGATACGCAGTATTTT.

This clonotype was recorded at least ten times. The J gene is TRBJ2-7, the V gene TRBV7-2, with a tentative D call TRBD2 (5 bases). CDR3 size: 14 residues. Germline V gene data show CDR1 as SGHTA and CDR2 as FQGNSA. V lost 2 bases to trimming and J lost 3 bases, with 11 bases between them. The CDR3 loop is CASSLQHAGYEQYF. The CDR3 nucleotides are TGTGCCAGCAGCTTACAGCATGCGGGCTACGAGCAGTACTTC.

This clonotype was counted at least ten times. The CDR3 sequence: CASSLDSSGGGTDTQYF. CDR3 DNA: TGTGCCAGCAGCTTAGACTCCAGCGGGGGTGGGACAGATACGCAGTATTTT. The chain has TRBV7-2 and TRBJ2-3; TRBD2 matches 8 bases. V was clipped by 1 base and J by 3 bases; unmatched bases: 9. The CDR3 spans 17 residues. CDR1 and CDR2 (germline): SGHTA, FQGNSA.

This clonotype has at least ten counts. The chain couples TRBV9 to TRBJ2-1, with 10 bases matching TRBD2. The CDR3 has 15 residues. After removal of 6 bases from V and 4 bases from J, the junction contained 7 bases not matched to a gene. Germline loops: CDR1 SGDLS, CDR2 YYNGEE. The CDR3 nucleotides read TGTGCCAGCACCTTGACTAGCGGGCCTTACAATGAGCAGTTCTTC. It yields the protein CASTLTSGPYNEQFF.

The table lists this clonotype with many counts. V gene TRBV4-1 combines with J gene TRBJ2-3; 13 bases line up with TRBD2. The CDR3 covers 16 residues. V dropped 3 bases and J dropped 3; count of bases not matched to a gene: 3. Germline V lookup: CDR1 MGHRA, CDR2 YSYEKL. CDR3 loop: CASSHTSGGATDTQYF. The CDR3 DNA is TGCGCCAGCAGCCACACTAGCGGGGGGGCAACAGATACGCAGTATTTT.

This clonotype has ten or more counts. This chain joins TRBV7-8 and TRBJ2-2, with no clear D. This CDR3 is built from 17 residues. Looked up from germline, CDR1 is SGHVS and CDR2 is FQNEAQ. V lost 2 bases, J lost 6 bases, and 19 bases lay in between. The CDR3 is CASSLFFSGVNPGELFF. Here the CDR3 DNA reads TGTGCCAGCAGCTTATTTTTTTCTGGGGTTAATCCCGGGGAGCTGTTTTTT.

In its sample, this clonotype was seen many times. The genes are TRBV12-3 or TRBV12-4 and TRBJ2-7; 10 nucleotides agree with TRBD1. V dropped 4 bases and J dropped 2; count of bases not matched to a gene: 5. The CDR3 contains 15 residues. The CDR3 nucleotides read TGTGCCAGCAGTTGGGCCGGGACAGGGGCCTACGAGCAGTACTTC. Translating gives CASSWAGTGAYEQYF.

This clonotype showed up many times. This sequence joins TRBV9 and TRBJ2-3; the D gene is possibly TRBD2 (6 bases). The CDR3 consists of 17 residues. The V and J ends lost 1 base and 0 bases respectively, with 15 bases between them. Germline V CDR1 and CDR2: SGDLS, YYNGEE. CDR3 coding DNA: TGTGCCAGCAGCGTAAGGGACTTCCACTCTAGCACAGATACGCAGTATTTT. It codes for CASSVRDFHSSTDTQYF.